The 22 T cell receptor beta chains listed next were all sequenced from one sample in a study of blood T cell repertoires in COVID-19. Profiling relied on immunoSEQ multiplex PCR, and the TCRdb table lists in-frame clones only, not all of them. The sample yields about 300,000 clones, around 83% seen once. Material for sequencing was peripheral blood. These receptors were taken from a woman aged 50 to 65 with acute or convalescent COVID-19.

The rearrangement uses TRBV10-3 and TRBJ2-5, with 9 bases identical to TRBD1. The CDR3 is 17 amino acids. J was trimmed by 4 bases and V by 0 bases; bases with no gene match: 9. Germline V lookup: CDR1 ENHRY, CDR2 SYGVKD. The CDR3, as DNA: TGTGCCATCAGTGAGTCCTCCGGGACAGGGAGTGCAGAGACCCAGTACTTC. It translates to CAISESSGTGSAETQYF.

The V and J genes are TRBV5-1 and TRBJ2-3; no clear D. Germline V gives CDR1 SGHRS, CDR2 YFSETQ. V lost 5 bases and J lost 4, with 8 bases in between. The CDR3 covers 12 residues. The CDR3 sequence: CASRVGSDTQYF. CDR3 coding DNA: TGCGCCAGCAGAGTCGGGTCAGATACGCAGTATTTT.

CDR3: CASSYGVANTEAFF. Written as DNA, the CDR3 is TGTGCCAGCAGTTACGGTGTAGCGAACACTGAAGCTTTCTTT. The chain employs TRBV6-5 and TRBJ1-1; the D is unclear. CDR1 is MNHEY and CDR2 is SVGAGI in the germline V gene. The CDR3 has 14 amino acids. V lost 2 bases to trimming and J lost 1 base, with 8 bases between them.

The chain couples TRBV28 to TRBJ1-5; TRBD1 agrees at 10 bases. Germline CDR1 reads MDHEN; CDR2 reads SYDVKM. V shed 6 bases and J 0 bases; nucleotides not matched to a gene: 8. The length of the CDR3 is 17 residues. The CDR3 DNA reads as TGTGCCAGCAGCCTGAGGGACAGGGGATATAGCAATCAGCCCCAGCATTTT. This codes for CASSLRDRGYSNQPQHF.

The chain combines TRBV3-1 (or the pseudogene TRBV3-2) with TRBJ1-5; 9 bases agree with TRBD1. Germline V CDR1 and CDR2: LGHDT, YNNKEL (reference sequence). V lost 4 bases, J lost 7 bases, and 5 bases stayed unmatched. This CDR3 is built from 14 residues. CDR3 DNA: TGTGCCAGCAGCCGGGACAGGGACCGGCAGCCCCAGCATTTT. Encoded protein: CASSRDRDRQPQHF.

This clone was observed at least ten times. CDR3: CASSLTLLAGAQNEQFF. The DNA for the CDR3 is TGTGCCAGCAGCTTAACCCTACTAGCGGGAGCACAAAATGAGCAGTTCTTC. V usage is TRBV7-3 and J usage is TRBJ2-1; TRBD2 agrees at 11 bases. The CDR3 is made up of 17 amino acids. Trimming at V came to 0 bases and at J to 7 bases, leaving 8 bases not matched to a gene. Germline-derived CDR1 and CDR2 are SGHTA and FQGTGA. Using reference TRBV7-3 and TRBJ2-1 for the parts outside the CDR3, the full variable domain is GAGVSQTPSNKVTEKGKYVELRCDPISGHTALYWYRQSLGQGPEFLIYFQGTGAADDSGLPNDRFFAVRPEGSVSTLKIQRTERGDSAVYLCASSLTLLAGAQNEQFFGPGTRLTVL.

The chain carries TRBV5-1 and TRBJ1-6; the D gene is possibly TRBD1 (6 bases). V gave up 5 bases and J gave up 5 bases, with 14 bases separating them. The CDR3 loop spans 15 amino acids. CDR1 SGHRS and CDR2 YFSETQ come from the germline V gene. The DNA of the CDR3 is TGCGCCAGCAGTTCAGCCGGGACACATAATTCACCCCTCCACTTT. Amino acid sequence: CASSSAGTHNSPLHF.

This chain uses TRBV7-2 with TRBJ2-1; tentative D call: TRBD1 (6 bases). The CDR3 runs 14 residues. CDR1 and CDR2 (germline): SGHTA, FQGNSA. V was pared by 5 bases and J by 6 bases, with 14 bases between. This CDR3 reads CASSQTGWANEQFF. CDR3 bases: TGTGCCAGCAGCCAAACAGGGTGGGCCAATGAGCAGTTCTTC.

In its sample, this clone was seen a few times. J is TRBJ2-5 and V is TRBV6-2 or TRBV6-3, with TRBD1 identical over 9 bases. Germline-derived CDR1 and CDR2 are MNHEY and SVGEGT. Unmatched junction bases numbered 9, after V lost 6 bases and J lost 4 bases. This CDR3 comprises 15 residues. CDR3 loop: CASSRTGDMGETQYF. CDR3 coding DNA: TGTGCCAGCAGCCGGACAGGGGACATGGGAGAGACCCAGTACTTC.

This clone is a singleton in its sample. The chain has TRBV30 and TRBJ1-4, with D perhaps TRBD1 (5 bases). V lost 4 bases to trimming and J lost 6 bases, with 9 bases between them. CDR1 is GTSNPN and CDR2 is SVGIG in the germline V gene (reference sequence). The CDR3 runs 12 residues. The CDR3 loop is CAWMGTDEKLFF. For the CDR3, the DNA is TGTGCCTGGATGGGGACTGATGAAAAACTGTTTTTT.

This chain joins TRBV5-1 and TRBJ1-2; D is unclear. V lost 4 bases, J lost 0 bases, and 10 bases lay in between. The length of the CDR3 is 14 residues. In germline, CDR1 is SGHRS, CDR2 YFSETQ. The CDR3: CASSPMTSNYGYTF. The CDR3 DNA reads TGCGCCAGCAGCCCCATGACATCTAACTATGGCTACACCTTC.

The gene calls are TRBV5-4 and TRBJ1-2; D may be TRBD1 (6 bases). This CDR3 is 13 amino acids long. Trimming took off 5 bases at V and 4 bases at J, with 12 bases between the two ends. From germline, CDR1 is SGHNT and CDR2 YYREEE (reference sequence). CDR3 protein: CASSFGQLYGYTF. CDR3 nucleotides: TGTGCCAGCAGTTTCGGACAGCTCTATGGCTACACCTTC.

The chain uses TRBV6-5 and TRBJ1-3; TRBD1 is a possible D gene (6 bases). Trimming took off 8 bases at V and 0 bases at J, with 11 bases between the two ends. CDR1 MNHEY and CDR2 SVGAGI come from the germline V gene. CDR3 length: 14 residues. This CDR3 reads CASGGDFSGNTIYF. DNA of the CDR3: TGTGCCAGCGGGGGCGATTTCTCTGGAAACACCATATATTTT.

This clone was seen once. The rearrangement joins TRBV9 to TRBJ2-2; 12 bases map to TRBD2. There are 16 residues in the CDR3. The V gene's germline CDR1 is SGDLS and CDR2 YYNGEE. J was trimmed by 4 bases and V by 4 bases; bases with no gene match: 5. The CDR3 sequence is CASSSSGLAGTGELFF. In nucleotides, the CDR3 is TGTGCCAGCAGCTCCTCGGGACTAGCGGGCACCGGGGAGCTGTTTTTT.

This clone was counted a single time. The CDR3 sequence is CASSLSGGTEAFF. The CDR3 coding sequence is TGTGCCAGCAGCTTGAGCGGGGGCACTGAAGCTTTCTTT. The V and J genes are TRBV5-6 and TRBJ1-1; D might be TRBD1 (5 bases). V was trimmed by 1 base and J by 4 bases, leaving 8 bases between them. This CDR3 is built from 13 residues. The germline gives CDR1 SGHDT, CDR2 YYEEEE.

The table lists this clone with a few counts. The rearrangement joins TRBV19 to TRBJ1-5, with D tentatively TRBD1 (5 bases). The CDR3 covers 14 residues. The V gene's germline CDR1 is LNHDA and CDR2 SQIVND (reference sequence). Trimming removed 4 bases from V and 9 bases from J, with 16 bases in between. CDR3 bases: TGTGCCAGTAGTACAGGGACTGTTCTACCGCCCCAGCATTTT. Protein product: CASSTGTVLPPQHF.

This sequence joins TRBV30 and TRBJ2-7, with unresolved D. Germline CDR1 and CDR2: GTSNPN and SVGIG (reference sequence). The germline V and J ends were trimmed by 3 bases and 11 bases, with 29 bases remaining between them. CDR3 length equals 16 residues. The CDR3 loop is CAWRRNAAEAPTHKYF. CDR3 bases: TGTGCCTGGAGGCGGAATGCGGCGGAAGCTCCGACCCACAAGTACTTC.

The gene calls are TRBV30 and TRBJ1-5, with a tentative D call TRBD1 (6 bases). The V and J ends lost 0 bases and 2 bases respectively, with 14 bases between them. CDR1 and CDR2 from the germline V gene are GTSNPN and SVGIG (reference sequence). This CDR3 spans 16 amino acids. The CDR3 here is CAWSVRGRGGNQPQHF. The CDR3 nucleotides are TGTGCCTGGAGTGTACGGGGCAGGGGAGGCAATCAGCCCCAGCATTTT.

This clone was recorded once. V usage is TRBV6-5 and J usage is TRBJ1-2, with 8 nucleotides matching TRBD1. The CDR3 spans 14 residues. CDR1 MNHEY and CDR2 SVGAGI come from the germline V gene. V shed 6 bases, J shed 4 bases, and the junction held 7 bases outside the gene matches. The CDR3 nucleotides read TGTGCCAGCAGCACCGGGACAGGACCCTATGGCTACACCTTC. It encodes CASSTGTGPYGYTF.

The rearrangement joins TRBV27 to TRBJ2-1; 7 bases line up with TRBD2. CDR1 and CDR2 (germline): MNHEY, SMNVEV (reference sequence). Trimming at V came to 4 bases and at J to 16 bases, leaving 10 bases not matched to a gene. The CDR3 length is 12 residues. The CDR3 sequence is CASSWEGRERFF. The DNA for the CDR3 is TGTGCCAGCAGTTGGGAGGGCAGGGAGAGATTCTTC.

CDR3 sequence: CAWSVSGTGNTIYF. CDR3 sequence (DNA): TGTGCCTGGAGTGTATCAGGGACTGGAAACACCATATATTTT. J is TRBJ1-3 and V is TRBV30, with a tentative D call TRBD1 (5 bases). V gave up 0 bases and J gave up 2 bases, with 8 bases separating them. There are 14 residues in the CDR3. Germline-derived CDR1 and CDR2 are GTSNPN and SVGIG (reference sequence).

The chain is built from TRBV3-1 (or the pseudogene TRBV3-2) and TRBJ2-7; 7 nucleotides match TRBD1. CDR3 length equals 14 residues. With V trimmed by 4 bases and J by 2 bases, 5 bases remained unmatched. Germline V gives CDR1 LGHDT, CDR2 YNNKEL (reference sequence). The CDR3 loop reads CASSRSGQTYEQYF. CDR3 in DNA: TGTGCCAGCAGCCGCTCGGGACAGACCTACGAGCAGTACTTC.